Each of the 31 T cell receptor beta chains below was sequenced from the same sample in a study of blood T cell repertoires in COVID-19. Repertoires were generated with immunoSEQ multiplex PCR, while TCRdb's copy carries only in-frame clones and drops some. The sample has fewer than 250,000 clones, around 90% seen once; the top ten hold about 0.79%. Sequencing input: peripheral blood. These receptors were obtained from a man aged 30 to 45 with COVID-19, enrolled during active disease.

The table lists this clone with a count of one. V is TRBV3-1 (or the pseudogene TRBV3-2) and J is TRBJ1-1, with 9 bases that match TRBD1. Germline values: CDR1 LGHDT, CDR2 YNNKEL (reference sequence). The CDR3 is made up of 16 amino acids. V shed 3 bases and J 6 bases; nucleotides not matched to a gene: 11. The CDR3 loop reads CASSHLNRGLRPEAFF. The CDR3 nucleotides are TGTGCCAGCAGCCACTTAAACAGGGGGCTGAGGCCTGAAGCTTTCTTT.

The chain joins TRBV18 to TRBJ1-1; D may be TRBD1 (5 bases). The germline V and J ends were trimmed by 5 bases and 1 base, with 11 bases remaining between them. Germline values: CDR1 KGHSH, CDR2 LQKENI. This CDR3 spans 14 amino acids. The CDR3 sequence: CASSFQGRNTEAFF. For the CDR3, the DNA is TGTGCCAGCTCATTCCAGGGAAGGAACACTGAAGCTTTCTTT.

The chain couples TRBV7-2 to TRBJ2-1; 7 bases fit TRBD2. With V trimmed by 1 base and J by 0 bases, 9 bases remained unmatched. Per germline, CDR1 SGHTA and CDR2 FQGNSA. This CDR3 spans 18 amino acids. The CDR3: CASSLDRGGLSSYNEQFF. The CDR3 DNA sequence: TGTGCCAGCAGCTTAGATCGGGGAGGGTTAAGCTCCTACAATGAGCAGTTCTTC.

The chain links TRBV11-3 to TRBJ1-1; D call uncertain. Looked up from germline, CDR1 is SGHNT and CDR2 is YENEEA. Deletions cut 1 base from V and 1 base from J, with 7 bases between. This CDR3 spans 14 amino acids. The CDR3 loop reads CASSLGSGNTEAFF. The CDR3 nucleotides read TGTGCCAGCAGCTTAGGCTCGGGGAACACTGAAGCTTTCTTT.

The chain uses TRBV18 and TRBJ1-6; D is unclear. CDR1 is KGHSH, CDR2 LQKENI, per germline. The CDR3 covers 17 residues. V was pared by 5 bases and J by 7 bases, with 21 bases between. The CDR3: CASSALPTTVRNSPLHF. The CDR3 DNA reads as TGTGCCAGCTCAGCTCTTCCCACCACGGTGAGAAATTCACCCCTCCACTTT.

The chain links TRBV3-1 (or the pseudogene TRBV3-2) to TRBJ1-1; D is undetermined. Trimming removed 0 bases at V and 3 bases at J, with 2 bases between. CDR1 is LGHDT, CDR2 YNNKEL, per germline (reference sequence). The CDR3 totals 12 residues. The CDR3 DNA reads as TGTGCCAGCAGCCAAGACTACACTGAAGCTTTCTTT. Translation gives CASSQDYTEAFF.

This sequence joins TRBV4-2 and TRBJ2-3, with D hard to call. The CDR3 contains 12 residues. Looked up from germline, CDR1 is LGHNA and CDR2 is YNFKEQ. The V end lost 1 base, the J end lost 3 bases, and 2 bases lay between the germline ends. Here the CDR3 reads CASSQATDTQYF. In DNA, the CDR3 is TGTGCCAGCAGCCAAGCGACAGATACGCAGTATTTT.

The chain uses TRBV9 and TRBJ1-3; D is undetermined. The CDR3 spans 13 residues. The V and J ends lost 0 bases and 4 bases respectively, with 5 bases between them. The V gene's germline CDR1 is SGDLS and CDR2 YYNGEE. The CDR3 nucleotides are TGTGCCAGCAGCGTAGCAGGAGGAAACACCATATATTTT. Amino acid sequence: CASSVAGGNTIYF.

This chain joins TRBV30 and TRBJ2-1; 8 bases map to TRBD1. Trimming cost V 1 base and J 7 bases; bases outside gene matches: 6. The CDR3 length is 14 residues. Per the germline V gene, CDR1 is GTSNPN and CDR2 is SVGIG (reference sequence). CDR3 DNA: TGTGCCTGGAGTGGCGGACAGGGCCGGAATGAGCAGTTCTTC. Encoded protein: CAWSGGQGRNEQFF.

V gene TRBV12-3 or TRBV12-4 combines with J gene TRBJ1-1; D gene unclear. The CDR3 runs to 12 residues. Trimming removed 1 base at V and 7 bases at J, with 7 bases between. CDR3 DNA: TGTGCCAGCAGTTTAGGCCAACTTGAAGCTTTCTTT. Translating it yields CASSLGQLEAFF.

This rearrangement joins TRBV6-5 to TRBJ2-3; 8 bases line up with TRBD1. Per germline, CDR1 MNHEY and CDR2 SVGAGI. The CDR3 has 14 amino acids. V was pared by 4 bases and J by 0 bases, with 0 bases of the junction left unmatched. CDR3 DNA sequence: TGTGCCAGCAGTTGGACAGGGAGCACAGATACGCAGTATTTT. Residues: CASSWTGSTDTQYF.

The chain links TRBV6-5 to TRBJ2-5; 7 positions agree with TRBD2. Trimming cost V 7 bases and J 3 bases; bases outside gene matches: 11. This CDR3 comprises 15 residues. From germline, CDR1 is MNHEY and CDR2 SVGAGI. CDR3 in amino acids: CASTNQPGREETQYF. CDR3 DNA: TGTGCCAGCACCAACCAACCGGGGAGGGAAGAGACCCAGTACTTC.

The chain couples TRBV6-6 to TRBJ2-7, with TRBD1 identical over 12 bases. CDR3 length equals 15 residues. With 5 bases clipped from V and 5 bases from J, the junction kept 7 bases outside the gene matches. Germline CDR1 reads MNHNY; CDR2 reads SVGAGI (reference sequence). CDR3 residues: CASSLAGTGGNEQYF. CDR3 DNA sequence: TGTGCCAGCAGTCTCGCAGGGACAGGGGGCAACGAGCAGTACTTC.

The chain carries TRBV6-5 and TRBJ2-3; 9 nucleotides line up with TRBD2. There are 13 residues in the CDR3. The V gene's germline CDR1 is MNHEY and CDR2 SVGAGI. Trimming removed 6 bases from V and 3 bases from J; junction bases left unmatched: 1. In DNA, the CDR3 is TGTGCCAGCAGCCTAGCGGGAACAGATACGCAGTATTTT. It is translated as CASSLAGTDTQYF.

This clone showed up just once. CDR3 sequence reads: CASSIGDRENYGYTF. The CDR3 region has the DNA TGCGCCAGCAGCATAGGGGACAGGGAGAACTATGGCTACACCTTC. The chain links TRBV5-1 to TRBJ1-2; 9 bases align to TRBD1. Germline V CDR1 and CDR2: SGHRS, YFSETQ. The trim removed 4 bases at V and 2 bases at J, leaving 6 bases unmatched. This CDR3 is built from 15 residues.

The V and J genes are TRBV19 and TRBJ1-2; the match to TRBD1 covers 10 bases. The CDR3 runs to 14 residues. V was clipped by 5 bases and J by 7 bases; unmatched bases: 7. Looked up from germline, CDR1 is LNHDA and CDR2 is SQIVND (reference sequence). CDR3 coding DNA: TGTGCCAGTAGTGCCGACCGGGACAGGGGTGGCTACACCTTC. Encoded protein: CASSADRDRGGYTF.

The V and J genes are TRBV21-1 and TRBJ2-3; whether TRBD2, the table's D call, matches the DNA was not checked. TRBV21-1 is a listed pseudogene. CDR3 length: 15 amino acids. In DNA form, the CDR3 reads TGTGCCAGCAGCAAACTTTGGACTAGCACAGATACGCAGTATTTT. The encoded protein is CASSKLWTSTDTQYF.

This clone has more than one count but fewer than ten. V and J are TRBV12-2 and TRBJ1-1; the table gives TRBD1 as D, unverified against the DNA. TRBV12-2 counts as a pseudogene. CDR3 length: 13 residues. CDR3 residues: CASRNGRNTEAFF. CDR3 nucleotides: TGTGCAAGTCGTAATGGGCGGAACACTGAAGCTTTCTTT.

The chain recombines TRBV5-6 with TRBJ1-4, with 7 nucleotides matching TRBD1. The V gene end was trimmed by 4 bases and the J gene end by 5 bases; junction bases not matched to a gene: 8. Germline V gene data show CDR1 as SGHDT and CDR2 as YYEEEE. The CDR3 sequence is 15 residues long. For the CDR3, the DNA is TGTGCCAGCAGCCACTCACAGGGGAGGAATGAAAAACTGTTTTTT. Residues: CASSHSQGRNEKLFF.

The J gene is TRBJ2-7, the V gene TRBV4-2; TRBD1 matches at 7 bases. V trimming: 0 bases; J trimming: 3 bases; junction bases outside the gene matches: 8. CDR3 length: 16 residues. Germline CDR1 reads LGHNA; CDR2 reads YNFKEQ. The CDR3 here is CASSQDGWAGGYEQYF. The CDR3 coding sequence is TGTGCCAGCAGCCAAGATGGGTGGGCAGGGGGCTACGAGCAGTACTTC.

DNA for the CDR3: TGTGCCAGCAGCTTGACAGGGGAGATCTCTGGGGCCAACGTCCTGACTTTC. It specifies CASSLTGEISGANVLTF. The chain has TRBV7-9 and TRBJ2-6, with TRBD1 matching 8 bases. Unmatched junction bases numbered 4, after V lost 3 bases and J lost 0 bases. The length of the CDR3 is 17 residues. Germline CDR1 SEHNR, CDR2 FQNEAQ (reference sequence).

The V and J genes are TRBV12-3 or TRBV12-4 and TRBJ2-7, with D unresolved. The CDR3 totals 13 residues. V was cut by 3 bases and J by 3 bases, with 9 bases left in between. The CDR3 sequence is CASSFKLNYEQYF. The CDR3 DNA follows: TGTGCCAGCAGTTTCAAACTCAACTACGAGCAGTACTTC.

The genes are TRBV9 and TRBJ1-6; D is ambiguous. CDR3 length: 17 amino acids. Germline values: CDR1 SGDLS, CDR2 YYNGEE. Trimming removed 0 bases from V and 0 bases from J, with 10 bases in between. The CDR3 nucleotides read TGTGCCAGCAGCGTAGAAGTTGGGAGCTCCTATAATTCACCCCTCCACTTT. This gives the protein CASSVEVGSSYNSPLHF.

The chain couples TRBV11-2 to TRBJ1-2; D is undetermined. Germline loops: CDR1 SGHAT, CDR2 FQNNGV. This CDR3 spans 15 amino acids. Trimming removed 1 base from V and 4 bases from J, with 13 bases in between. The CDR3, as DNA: TGTGCCAGCAGCTTAGCCCCCCCGTCGGGCTATGGCTACACCTTC. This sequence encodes CASSLAPPSGYGYTF.

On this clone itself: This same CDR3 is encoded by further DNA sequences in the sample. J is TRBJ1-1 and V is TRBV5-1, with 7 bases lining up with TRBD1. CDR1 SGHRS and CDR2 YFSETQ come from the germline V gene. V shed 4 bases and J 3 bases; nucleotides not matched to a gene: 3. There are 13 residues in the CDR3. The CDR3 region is CASSLGQDTEAFF. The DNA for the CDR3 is TGCGCCAGCAGCCTAGGACAGGACACTGAAGCTTTCTTT.

CDR3 residues: CASSPRQGWGEKLFF. The CDR3 region has the DNA TGTGCCAGCAGCCCAAGACAGGGCTGGGGTGAAAAACTGTTTTTT. The rearrangement uses TRBV6-5 and TRBJ1-4, with TRBD1 identical over 7 bases. J was trimmed by 7 bases and V by 6 bases; bases with no gene match: 11. The CDR3 is 15 residues long. Per germline, CDR1 MNHEY and CDR2 SVGAGI.

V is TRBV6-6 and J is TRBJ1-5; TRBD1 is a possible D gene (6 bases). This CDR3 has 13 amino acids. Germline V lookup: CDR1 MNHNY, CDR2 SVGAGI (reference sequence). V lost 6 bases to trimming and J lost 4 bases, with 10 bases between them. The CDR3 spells CASSGTPNQPQHF. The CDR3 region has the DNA TGTGCCAGCAGCGGGACACCAAATCAGCCCCAGCATTTT.

This CDR3 is CASSTGRGNSYEQYF. The CDR3 nucleotides are TGTGCCAGCTCAACGGGACGGGGGAACTCCTACGAGCAGTACTTC. V is TRBV18 and J is TRBJ2-7, with a weak D call TRBD2 (6 bases). Germline V CDR1 and CDR2: KGHSH, LQKENI. The CDR3 length is 15 residues. The ends were cut back, 5 bases at V and 0 bases at J, with 14 bases in the middle.

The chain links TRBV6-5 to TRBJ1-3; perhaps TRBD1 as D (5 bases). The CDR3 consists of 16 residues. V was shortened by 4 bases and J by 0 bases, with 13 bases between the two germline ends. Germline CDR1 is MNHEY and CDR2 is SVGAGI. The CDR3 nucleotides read TGTGCCAGCAGTTCCGCCGGGACTCGCTCTGGAAACACCATATATTTT. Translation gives CASSSAGTRSGNTIYF.

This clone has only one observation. The CDR3 spells CASSASQETQYF. Written as DNA, the CDR3 is TGTGCCAGCAGCGCCTCACAGGAGACCCAGTACTTC. The chain is built from TRBV7-9 and TRBJ2-5, with D uncertain. V lost 5 bases and J lost 5, with 9 bases in between. CDR3 length equals 12 residues. Germline V gives CDR1 SEHNR, CDR2 FQNEAQ (reference sequence).

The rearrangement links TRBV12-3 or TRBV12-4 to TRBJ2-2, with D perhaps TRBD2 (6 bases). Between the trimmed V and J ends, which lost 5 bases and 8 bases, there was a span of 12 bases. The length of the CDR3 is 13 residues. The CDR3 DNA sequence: TGTGCCAGCAGTACTAGCACGGCGGGGGAGCTGTTTTTT. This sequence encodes CASSTSTAGELFF.